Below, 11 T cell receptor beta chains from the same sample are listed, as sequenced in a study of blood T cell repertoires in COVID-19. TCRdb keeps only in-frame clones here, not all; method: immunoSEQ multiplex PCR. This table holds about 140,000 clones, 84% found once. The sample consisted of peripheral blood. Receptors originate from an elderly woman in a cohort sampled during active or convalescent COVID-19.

The CDR3 DNA reads TGTGCCAGCAGCCTTCTGGGGGGTGACTATGGCTACACCTTC. It encodes CASSLLGGDYGYTF. The chain is built from TRBV5-6 and TRBJ1-2, with a possible D match to TRBD1 (5 bases). Trimming left V 4 bases short and J 3 bases short, with 13 bases between. This CDR3 has 14 residues. The V gene's germline CDR1 is SGHDT and CDR2 YYEEEE.

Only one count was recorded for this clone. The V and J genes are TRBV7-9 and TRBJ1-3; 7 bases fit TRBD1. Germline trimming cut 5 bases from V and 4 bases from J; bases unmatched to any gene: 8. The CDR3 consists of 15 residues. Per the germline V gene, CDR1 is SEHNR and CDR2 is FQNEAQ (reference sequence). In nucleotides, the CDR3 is TGTGCCAGCAGCCTCGACAGGGTAAAAGGAAACACCATATATTTT. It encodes CASSLDRVKGNTIYF.

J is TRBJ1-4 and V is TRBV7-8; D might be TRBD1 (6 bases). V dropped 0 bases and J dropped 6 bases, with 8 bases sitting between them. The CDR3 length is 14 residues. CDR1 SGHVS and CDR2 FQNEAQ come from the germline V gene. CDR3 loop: CASSLAGGYEKLFF. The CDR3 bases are TGTGCCAGCAGCTTAGCAGGGGGTTATGAAAAACTGTTTTTT.

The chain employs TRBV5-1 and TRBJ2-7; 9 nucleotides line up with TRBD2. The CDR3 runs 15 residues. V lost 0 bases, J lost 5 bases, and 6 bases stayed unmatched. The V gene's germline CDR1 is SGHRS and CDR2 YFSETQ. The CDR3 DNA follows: TGCGCCAGCAGCTTGGTTCGCGGGGGGGCCGACGAGCAGTACTTC. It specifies CASSLVRGGADEQYF.

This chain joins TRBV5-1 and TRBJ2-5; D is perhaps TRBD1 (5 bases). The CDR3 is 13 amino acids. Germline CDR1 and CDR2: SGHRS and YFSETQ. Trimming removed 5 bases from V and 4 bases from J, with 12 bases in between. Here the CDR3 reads CASRDTVPETQYF. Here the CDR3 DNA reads TGCGCCAGCAGGGACACAGTCCCAGAGACCCAGTACTTC.

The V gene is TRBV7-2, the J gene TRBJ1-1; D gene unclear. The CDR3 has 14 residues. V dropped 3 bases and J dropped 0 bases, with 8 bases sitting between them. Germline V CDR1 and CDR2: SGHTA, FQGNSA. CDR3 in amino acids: CASSLNAVNTEAFF. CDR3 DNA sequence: TGTGCCAGCAGCTTGAACGCAGTGAACACTGAAGCTTTCTTT. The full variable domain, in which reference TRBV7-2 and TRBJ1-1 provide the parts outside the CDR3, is GAGVSQSPSNKVTEKGKDVELRCDPISGHTALYWYRQSLGQGLEFLIYFQGNSAPDKSGLPSDRFSAERTGGSVSTLTIQRTQQEDSAVYLCASSLNAVNTEAFFGQGTRLTVV.

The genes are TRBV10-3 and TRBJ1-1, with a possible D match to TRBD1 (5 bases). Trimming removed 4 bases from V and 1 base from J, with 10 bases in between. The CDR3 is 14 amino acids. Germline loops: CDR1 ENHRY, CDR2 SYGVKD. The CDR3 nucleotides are TGTGCCATCAGTGTAACACAGGAGAACACTGAAGCTTTCTTT. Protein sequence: CAISVTQENTEAFF.

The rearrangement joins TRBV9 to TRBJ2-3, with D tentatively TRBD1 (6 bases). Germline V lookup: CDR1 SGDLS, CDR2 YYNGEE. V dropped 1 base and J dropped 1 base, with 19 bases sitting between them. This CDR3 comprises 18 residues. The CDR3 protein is CASSVSGLGALRTDTQYF. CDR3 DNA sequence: TGTGCCAGCAGCGTATCTGGTTTGGGGGCCCTCCGCACAGATACGCAGTATTTT.

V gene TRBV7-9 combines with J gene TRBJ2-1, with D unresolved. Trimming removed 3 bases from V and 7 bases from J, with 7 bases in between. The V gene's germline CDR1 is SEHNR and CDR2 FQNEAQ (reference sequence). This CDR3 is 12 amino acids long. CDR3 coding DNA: TGTGCCAGCAGCTTCCCCCTAAATGAGCAGTTCTTC. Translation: CASSFPLNEQFF.

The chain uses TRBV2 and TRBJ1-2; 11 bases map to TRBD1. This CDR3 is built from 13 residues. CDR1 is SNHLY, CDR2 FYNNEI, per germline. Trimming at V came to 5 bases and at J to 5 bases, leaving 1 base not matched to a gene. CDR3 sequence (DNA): TGTGCCAGCAGTCGGGACAGGGGGTATGGCTACACCTTC. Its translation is CASSRDRGYGYTF.

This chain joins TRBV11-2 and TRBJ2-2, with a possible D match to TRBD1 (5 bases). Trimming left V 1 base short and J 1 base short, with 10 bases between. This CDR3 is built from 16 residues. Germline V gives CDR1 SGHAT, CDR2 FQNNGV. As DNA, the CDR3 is TGTGCCAGCAGCTTAGCGGCACAGGTGAACACCGGGGAGCTGTTTTTT. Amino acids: CASSLAAQVNTGELFF.